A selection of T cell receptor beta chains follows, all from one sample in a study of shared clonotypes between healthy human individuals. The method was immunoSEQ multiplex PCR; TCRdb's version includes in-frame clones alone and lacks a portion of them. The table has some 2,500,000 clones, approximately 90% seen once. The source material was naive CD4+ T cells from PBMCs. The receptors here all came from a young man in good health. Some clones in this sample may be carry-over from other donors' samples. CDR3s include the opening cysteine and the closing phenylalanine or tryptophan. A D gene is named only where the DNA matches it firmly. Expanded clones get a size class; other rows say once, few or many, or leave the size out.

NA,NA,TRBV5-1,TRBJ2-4,CASSLNRDIQYF,TGCGCCAGCAGCTTGAACAGAGACATTCAGTACTTC
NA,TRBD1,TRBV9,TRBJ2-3,CASSVVQGGDTQYF,TGTGCCAGCAGCGTAGTACAGGGGGGAGATACGCAGTATTTT
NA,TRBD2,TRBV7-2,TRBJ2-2,CASSPGGLAGDTGELFF,TGTGCCAGCAGCCCAGGGGGACTAGCGGGGGACACCGGGGAGCTGTTTTTT
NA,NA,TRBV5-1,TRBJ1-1,CASLPRAGAIGGTEAFF,TGCGCCAGCCTGCCGAGAGCAGGGGCGATCGGGGGGACTGAAGCTTTCTTT
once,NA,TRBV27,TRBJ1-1,CASSRLVVNTEAFF,TGTGCCAGCAGTCGACTTGTAGTGAACACTGAAGCTTTCTTT
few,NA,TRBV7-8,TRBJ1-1,CASRKAGNTEAFF,TGTGCCAGCAGGAAAGCAGGGAACACTGAAGCTTTCTTT
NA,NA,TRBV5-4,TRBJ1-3,CASSPNEVGQPSGNTIYF,TGTGCCAGCAGCCCGAACGAAGTAGGACAGCCTTCTGGAAACACCATATATTTT
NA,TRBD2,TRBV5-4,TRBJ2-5,CASSLGGREETQYF,TGTGCCAGCAGCTTGGGAGGGAGGGAAGAGACCCAGTACTTC
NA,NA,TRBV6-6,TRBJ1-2,CASMTGRDYGYTF,TGTGCCAGCATGACCGGCAGAGACTATGGCTACACCTTC
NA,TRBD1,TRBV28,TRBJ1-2,CASSLYAGGNYGYTF,TGTGCCAGCAGTTTATACGCAGGGGGTAACTATGGCTACACCTTC
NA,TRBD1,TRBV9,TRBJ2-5,CASTSRTGVGGETQYF,TGTGCCAGCACCTCCCGGACAGGGGTAGGGGGGGAGACCCAGTACTTC
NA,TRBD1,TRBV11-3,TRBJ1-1,CASSLGQTEAFF,TGTGCCAGCAGCTTGGGACAGACCGAAGCTTTCTTT
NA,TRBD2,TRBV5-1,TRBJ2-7,CASSRGTSGTYEQYF,TGCGCCAGCAGCCGGGGGACTAGCGGAACCTACGAGCAGTACTTC
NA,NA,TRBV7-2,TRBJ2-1,CASSLMNEQFF,TGTGCCAGCAGCTTAATGAATGAGCAGTTCTTC
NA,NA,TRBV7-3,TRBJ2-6,CASSLMGAGANVLTF,TGTGCCAGCAGCTTAATGGGAGCTGGGGCCAACGTCCTGACTTTC
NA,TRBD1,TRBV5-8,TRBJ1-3,CASSPRTGAAIYF,TGTGCCAGCAGCCCCCGGACAGGGGCGGCCATATATTTT
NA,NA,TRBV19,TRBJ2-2,CASSRDIGVHTGELFF,TGTGCCAGTAGTAGGGACATTGGGGTGCACACCGGGGAGCTGTTTTTT
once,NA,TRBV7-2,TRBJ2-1,CASSLDGSSYNEQFF,TGTGCCAGCAGCTTAGACGGGAGCTCCTACAATGAGCAGTTCTTC
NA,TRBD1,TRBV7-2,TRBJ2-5,CASSLGDRVVETQYF,TGTGCCAGCAGCTTAGGGGACAGGGTAGTAGAGACCCAGTACTTC
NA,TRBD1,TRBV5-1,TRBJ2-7,CASSRDRPYEQYF,TGCGCCAGCAGCCGGGACAGGCCCTACGAGCAGTACTTC
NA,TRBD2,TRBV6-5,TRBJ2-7,CASSQTSGLVEQYF,TGTGCCAGCAGCCAGACTAGCGGCCTTGTTGAGCAGTACTTC
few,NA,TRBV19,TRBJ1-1,CASRWAQGNTEAFF,TGTGCCAGCCGATGGGCCCAGGGGAACACTGAAGCTTTCTTT
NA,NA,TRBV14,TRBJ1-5,CASSQQGNQPQHF,TGTGCCAGCAGCCAACAGGGTAATCAGCCCCAGCATTTT
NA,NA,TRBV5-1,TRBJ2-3,CASSSQLVTDTQYF,TGCGCCAGCAGCTCGCAACTAGTTACAGATACGCAGTATTTT
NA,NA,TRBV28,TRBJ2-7,CASTFTEGTYEQYF,TGTGCCAGCACCTTTACAGAGGGGACCTACGAGCAGTACTTC
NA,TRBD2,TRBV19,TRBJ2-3,CASSRLATSTDTQYF,TGTGCCAGTAGTAGACTAGCGACTAGCACAGATACGCAGTATTTT
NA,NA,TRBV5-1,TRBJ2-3,CASASSQQTDTQYF,TGCGCCAGCGCATCTAGCCAGCAAACAGATACGCAGTATTTT